The 4 T cell receptor beta chains below were found in one sample sequenced in a study of early T cells in non-severe SARS-CoV-2 infection. TCRdb re-derived calls from the 5' RACE reads in MiXCR, one entry per CDR3 protein. Here the sample spans tens of thousands of distinct CDR3 sequences, roughly 5.7% being singletons. The sequenced material came from whole blood. The receptors here all came from an adult who was a healthcare worker with PCR-confirmed SARS-CoV-2 infection or an uninfected control (not recorded which).

This rearrangement joins TRBV19 to TRBJ2-3; TRBD2 is a possible D gene (6 bases). CDR1 LNHDA and CDR2 SQIVND come from the germline V gene (reference sequence). With 5 bases removed from V and 4 bases from J, the gap between germline ends came to 13 bases. CDR3 length: 14 residues. The CDR3 sequence is CASSFSRGADTQYF. DNA of the CDR3: TGTGCCAGTAGTTTCTCCCGCGGGGCAGATACGCAGTATTTT.

This clonotype was counted only a few times. The chain is built from TRBV9 and TRBJ2-5, with 8 bases lining up with TRBD2. Trimming at V came to 3 bases and at J to 4 bases, leaving 8 bases not matched to a gene. The CDR3 covers 15 residues. In germline, CDR1 is SGDLS, CDR2 YYNGEE. The CDR3 here is CASSGAGTSGETQYF. The CDR3 coding sequence is TGTGCCAGCAGCGGAGCCGGGACTAGTGGAGAGACCCAGTACTTC.

In its sample, this clonotype was seen many times. This chain connects TRBV4-3 to TRBJ2-7; TRBD2 matches at 8 bases. J lost 1 base, V lost 3 bases, and 2 bases had no gene match. The germline gives CDR1 LGHNA, CDR2 YSLEER. This CDR3 has 14 residues. Here the CDR3 reads CASSQTSESYEQYF. The DNA of the CDR3 is TGCGCCAGCAGCCAGACTAGCGAGTCCTACGAGCAGTACTTC.

As regards this clonotype: Germline is not matched at one junction end, which may reflect a read error. For the CDR3, the DNA is TGTGTCAGCAGCTTAGTCCCCGGACAGGCCCGCCCGGGTAACTTC. It translates to CVSSLVPGQARPGNF. This chain connects TRBV11-2 to TRBJ2-7; 7 bases align to TRBD1. The CDR3 is made up of 15 amino acids. Germline V gene sequence: CDR1 SGHAT, CDR2 FQNNGV.